The clone carrying this TCR beta chain turned up a few times. The data derive from a study of human T cells and chemical hapten exposure. Study in general: Patients additionally received therapeutic doses of diphenylcyclopropenone on the scalp once a week, and this continued throughout the roughly 22-week study.

MiXCR, applied by TCRdb to the RACE reads, yields one record per CDR3 protein. The repertoire holds 370,000 or so distinct CDR3 sequences, around 4.8% seen once, with 2% to 2.5% in the top ten. The CDR3 is 13 residues long. Germline loops: CDR1 KGHSH, CDR2 LQKENI. With 3 bases removed from V and 5 bases from J, the gap between germline ends came to 11 bases. Time point reported: patch test 1, 2 weeks after DPC sensitization. Stated treatment: therapeutic diphenylcyclopropenone sensitization with weekly scalp DPC. The sequence was obtained from a woman aged 50 to 65 with alopecia areata. Some clones in this sample may be carry-over from other donors' samples. The sample consisted of whole blood, taken in connection with sensitization to the hapten diphenylcyclopropenone (DPC). The rearrangement uses TRBV18 and TRBJ2-7; D possibly corresponds to TRBD1 (6 bases). Here the CDR3 DNA reads TGTGCCAGCTCACCGGGCAGGGGAGACGAGCAGTACTTC. It codes for CASSPGRGDEQYF.